This T cell receptor beta chain was identified in a study of OX40 agonist ivuxolimab in advanced cancers. Some clones are missing from TCRdb's copy, which holds only in-frame ones; the method was immunoSEQ multiplex PCR. The sample holds thousands of clones, 75% to 85% seen once. The CDR3 consists of 16 residues. Per the germline V gene, CDR1 is MNHEY and CDR2 is SMNVEV (reference sequence). Losses at the gene ends were 3 bases for V and 2 bases for J; bases not matched to a gene: 7. V and J are TRBV27 and TRBJ2-7; 10 bases align to TRBD2. This specimen was CD4+ or CD8+ T cells sorted from blood, taken in a trial of the OX40 agonist ivuxolimab. The receptor was derived from an adult with an advanced solid tumor such as melanoma, head and neck, liver or kidney cancer. CDR3 amino acids: CASSFSSGSEAYEQYF. In nucleotides, the CDR3 is TGTGCCAGCAGTTTTTCTAGCGGGAGCGAAGCCTACGAGCAGTACTTC.